These 30 T cell receptor beta chains came from one sample sequenced in a study of OX40 agonist ivuxolimab in advanced cancers. Clones were read by immunoSEQ multiplex PCR, and TCRdb kept only the in-frame ones, dropping some. The table shows 75,000 to 95,000 clones, with 80% to 90% occurring only once. The sample consisted of CD4+ or CD8+ T cells sorted from blood, taken in a trial of the OX40 agonist ivuxolimab. These receptor sequences come from an adult with an advanced solid tumor such as melanoma, head and neck, liver or kidney cancer.

The chain recombines TRBV7-9 with TRBJ2-7, with a weak D call TRBD1 (6 bases). Between the trimmed V and J ends, which lost 2 bases and 1 base, there was a span of 12 bases. Germline CDR1 and CDR2: SEHNR and FQNEAQ (reference sequence). The CDR3 spans 15 residues. The CDR3 DNA is TGTGCCAGCAGCTTATTGAGGACAGTTTCCTACGAGCAGTACTTC. Amino acids: CASSLLRTVSYEQYF.

About this clone itself: Other DNA sequences in the same sample also yield this CDR3. The J gene is TRBJ2-5, the V gene TRBV5-1; D is undetermined. V shed 0 bases and J shed 4 bases, with 7 bases lying between them. The CDR3 has 13 residues. CDR1 SGHRS and CDR2 YFSETQ come from the germline V gene. CDR3 sequence: CASSLGRAETQYF. CDR3 DNA: TGCGCCAGCAGCTTGGGTCGGGCAGAGACCCAGTACTTC.

The V call is TRBV18, the J call TRBJ1-2, with 8 positions matching TRBD1. The J segment lost 5 bases and the V segment lost 2 bases, leaving 4 bases of the junction unmatched. The germline gives CDR1 KGHSH, CDR2 LQKENI. This CDR3 is built from 14 residues. The CDR3 is CASSPSTGAYGYTF. For the CDR3, the DNA is TGTGCCAGCTCACCATCGACAGGGGCTTATGGCTACACCTTC.

The V and J genes are TRBV7-8 and TRBJ1-1; D might be TRBD1 (6 bases). With 3 bases removed from V and 4 bases from J, the gap between germline ends came to 15 bases. The CDR3 runs 15 residues. CDR1 and CDR2 from the germline V gene are SGHVS and FQNEAQ. The DNA for the CDR3 is TGTGCCAGCAGCTTCGAGGTGGGGGGGCCCACTGAAGCTTTCTTT. Translation: CASSFEVGGPTEAFF.

The V and J genes are TRBV5-1 and TRBJ2-3, with TRBD2 identical over 11 bases. CDR1 and CDR2 (germline): SGHRS, YFSETQ. The CDR3 covers 16 residues. With V trimmed by 4 bases and J by 5 bases, 9 bases remained unmatched. Here the CDR3 reads CASSVTSGSGGDTQYF. CDR3 nucleotide sequence: TGCGCCAGCAGCGTTACTAGCGGGAGCGGGGGAGATACGCAGTATTTT.

CDR3 region: CASSQLTSNEKLFF. DNA for the CDR3: TGTGCCAGCAGCCAACTAACCAGTAATGAAAAACTGTTTTTT. This sequence joins TRBV7-9 and TRBJ1-4; D is uncertain. CDR1 and CDR2 (germline): SEHNR, FQNEAQ (reference sequence). The V gene lost 5 bases and the J gene lost 4 bases, with 11 bases spanning the gap. The CDR3 has 14 residues.

In this sample, this clone turned up a few times. The V gene is TRBV7-8, the J gene TRBJ1-3; 11 nucleotides align to TRBD1. With 5 bases clipped from V and 3 bases from J, the junction kept 6 bases outside the gene matches. Per germline, CDR1 SGHVS and CDR2 FQNEAQ. The CDR3 loop spans 16 amino acids. CDR3: CASSPRDRGFGNTIYF. For the CDR3, the DNA is TGTGCCAGCAGCCCCAGGGACAGGGGGTTTGGAAACACCATATATTTT.

V gene TRBV10-3 combines with J gene TRBJ2-2; 9 nucleotides agree with TRBD1. After removal of 6 bases from V and 1 base from J, the junction contained 6 bases not matched to a gene. This CDR3 is built from 16 residues. CDR1 and CDR2 from the germline V gene are ENHRY and SYGVKD. The CDR3 here is CAISVGQGRNTGELFF. For the CDR3, the DNA is TGTGCCATCAGCGTGGGACAGGGACGGAACACCGGGGAGCTGTTTTTT.

V usage is TRBV11-3 and J usage is TRBJ2-2, with 8 bases identical to TRBD1. Losses at the gene ends were 0 bases for V and 6 bases for J; bases not matched to a gene: 6. CDR1 is SGHNT, CDR2 YENEEA, per germline. The CDR3 runs to 16 residues. The CDR3 sequence: CASSLDDRGFAGELFF. CDR3 nucleotides: TGTGCCAGCAGCTTAGACGACAGGGGATTCGCCGGGGAGCTGTTTTTT.

This clone appeared once. The V call is TRBV20-1, the J call TRBJ2-5; no firm D call. This CDR3 contains 11 residues. CDR1 DFQATT and CDR2 SNEGSKA come from the germline V gene (reference sequence). V was trimmed by 8 bases and J by 1 base, leaving 8 bases between them. The CDR3 spells CSLTSQETQYF. The CDR3 nucleotides read TGCAGTCTGACAAGCCAAGAGACCCAGTACTTC.

The V gene is TRBV18, the J gene TRBJ2-7; 10 nucleotides align to TRBD1. The CDR3 runs to 15 residues. V trimming: 3 bases; J trimming: 4 bases; junction bases outside the gene matches: 6. CDR1 KGHSH and CDR2 LQKENI come from the germline V gene. The CDR3 bases are TGTGCCAGCTCACCCGGGAGGGACAGGGGTTACGAGCAGTACTTC. Protein: CASSPGRDRGYEQYF.

The chain combines TRBV6-6 with TRBJ2-7, with TRBD2 matching over 9 bases. Germline V gene lookup returns CDR1 MNHNY and CDR2 SVGAGI (reference sequence). The V gene end was trimmed by 0 bases and the J gene end by 3 bases; junction bases not matched to a gene: 3. This CDR3 is 15 amino acids long. DNA of the CDR3: TGTGCCAGCAGTTACTCGGGACTAGCTCGCTACGAGCAGTACTTC. Translation: CASSYSGLARYEQYF.

V and J are TRBV2 and TRBJ1-5, with 7 bases matching TRBD1. V trimming: 1 base; J trimming: 0 bases; junction bases outside the gene matches: 9. From germline, CDR1 is SNHLY and CDR2 FYNNEI. The CDR3 contains 18 residues. DNA for the CDR3: TGTGCCAGCAGTGAAGGAGGGGGCGCGGGGAATAGCAATCAGCCCCAGCATTTT. Protein: CASSEGGGAGNSNQPQHF.

The CDR3 spells CATSSGRGGNEQFF. In DNA, the CDR3 is TGTGCCACCTCTAGCGGGAGGGGGGGGAATGAGCAGTTCTTC. The chain couples TRBV19 to TRBJ2-1; 12 bases are shared with TRBD2. V gave up 10 bases and J gave up 7 bases; unmatched junction bases: 8. In germline, CDR1 is LNHDA, CDR2 SQIVND (reference sequence). The CDR3 consists of 14 residues. Combining the CDR3 with reference TRBV19 and TRBJ2-1 gives the whole variable domain DGGITQSPKYLFRKEGQNVTLSCEQNLNHDAMYWYRQDPGQGLRLIYYSQIVNDFQKGDIAEGYSVSREKKESFPLTVTSAQKNPTAFYLCATSSGRGGNEQFFGPGTRLTVL.

This chain connects TRBV11-2 to TRBJ2-5, with 9 bases fitting TRBD2. This CDR3 has 14 amino acids. CDR1 and CDR2 (germline): SGHAT, FQNNGV. The V and J ends lost 5 bases and 4 bases, in that order; junction bases with no gene match: 5. The CDR3 DNA follows: TGTGCCAGCAGCCGCGGGACTAGCAGAGAGACCCAGTACTTC. The encoded protein is CASSRGTSRETQYF.

V gene TRBV28 combines with J gene TRBJ1-2, with D unclear. CDR3 length: 15 amino acids. Deletions cut 3 bases from V and 2 bases from J, with 13 bases between. Germline V lookup: CDR1 MDHEN, CDR2 SYDVKM. CDR3 in amino acids: CASSFTRQANYGYTF. The CDR3 bases are TGTGCCAGCAGTTTTACGCGCCAGGCCAACTATGGCTACACCTTC.

This chain connects TRBV5-1 to TRBJ2-3; D not certain. This CDR3 contains 13 residues. The germline V gene has CDR1 SGHRS and CDR2 YFSETQ. Trimming took 3 bases from V and 8 from J, leaving 13 bases between them. The CDR3 loop is CASSSTPSGTQYF. CDR3 in DNA: TGCGCCAGCAGCTCCACGCCGTCAGGTACGCAGTATTTT.

This chain links TRBV28 with TRBJ2-1; D gene uncertain. The CDR3 runs to 13 residues. CDR1 is MDHEN and CDR2 is SYDVKM in the germline V gene. V gave up 2 bases and J gave up 3 bases, with 5 bases separating them. The CDR3 protein is CASSLAFYNEQFF. In nucleotides, the CDR3 is TGTGCCAGCAGTTTAGCCTTCTACAATGAGCAGTTCTTC.

As regards this clone: The same CDR3 arises from other DNA sequences in this sample as well. This rearrangement joins TRBV28 to TRBJ2-1, with D perhaps matching TRBD2 (5 bases). This CDR3 contains 14 residues. Germline CDR1 is MDHEN and CDR2 is SYDVKM. V lost 2 bases, J lost 1 base, and 6 bases lay in between. Here the CDR3 reads CASSLGGSYNEQFF. For the CDR3, the DNA is TGTGCCAGCAGTTTAGGCGGGTCCTACAATGAGCAGTTCTTC.

The V gene is TRBV5-4, the J gene TRBJ1-5; no definite D call. Germline V gives CDR1 SGHNT, CDR2 YYREEE (reference sequence). The CDR3 contains 14 residues. With 4 bases removed from V and 0 bases from J, the gap between germline ends came to 8 bases. The DNA for the CDR3 is TGTGCCAGCAGCCCCCCGTATAGCAATCAGCCCCAGCATTTT. Protein sequence: CASSPPYSNQPQHF.

The chain recombines TRBV14 with TRBJ2-3; D might be TRBD1 (5 bases). From germline, CDR1 is SGHDN and CDR2 FVKESK. The CDR3 is 13 amino acids. The V end was cut by 3 bases, the J end by 12 bases, with 16 bases between. The CDR3 sequence: CASSQGSGLIQYF. CDR3 coding DNA: TGTGCCAGCAGCCAGGGGTCAGGGCTAATCCAGTATTTT.

This clone was found a few times. The chain combines TRBV9 with TRBJ1-6; 7 nucleotides match TRBD1. V was clipped by 0 bases and J by 10 bases; unmatched bases: 7. Germline V gene data show CDR1 as SGDLS and CDR2 as YYNGEE. This CDR3 comprises 15 residues. The CDR3 DNA follows: TGTGCCAGCAGCGTAGCCGGACAGGTCGGGTCACCCCTCCACTTT. Residues: CASSVAGQVGSPLHF.

V gene TRBV7-2 combines with J gene TRBJ1-2, with 8 bases aligning to TRBD1. The CDR3 runs to 13 residues. V dropped 5 bases and J dropped 8; count of bases not matched to a gene: 7. CDR1 is SGHTA and CDR2 is FQGNSA in the germline V gene. For the CDR3, the DNA is TGTGCCAGCAGCGTTGGACAGGGATACGGCTACACCTTC. Its translation: CASSVGQGYGYTF.

The rearrangement uses TRBV5-1 and TRBJ1-1; D remains ambiguous. Trimming took off 4 bases at V and 2 bases at J, with 9 bases between the two ends. CDR3 size: 13 residues. CDR1 is SGHRS, CDR2 YFSETQ, per germline. The CDR3, as DNA: TGCGCCAGCAGCGTAACAGATAACACTGAAGCTTTCTTT. Translation: CASSVTDNTEAFF.

This clone is a singleton in its sample. The gene calls are TRBV15 and TRBJ2-1; unclear D gene. Germline assignment: CDR1 LNHNV and CDR2 YYDKDF (reference sequence). This CDR3 region has 17 residues. Between the trimmed V and J ends, which lost 1 base and 8 bases, there was a span of 21 bases. For the CDR3, the DNA is TGTGCCACCAGCAGAGGGGGATTCCGAGCACTCCGCGATGAGCAGTTCTTC. Translation: CATSRGGFRALRDEQFF.

CDR3 in DNA: TGTGCCAGCAACGACGCCGAGACTAGCGGGACTTACGAGCAGTACTTC. This translates into CASNDAETSGTYEQYF. The V gene is TRBV2, the J gene TRBJ2-7; 11 bases fit TRBD2. J gave up 4 bases and V 7 bases, and 12 bases lay outside the gene matches. The CDR3 loop spans 16 amino acids. Germline V gene data show CDR1 as SNHLY and CDR2 as FYNNEI.

This clone was seen once. V is TRBV6-5 and J is TRBJ1-6, with D unresolved. The V gene lost 6 bases and the J gene lost 6 bases, with 9 bases spanning the gap. This CDR3 has 13 residues. The V gene's germline CDR1 is MNHEY and CDR2 SVGAGI. The CDR3: CASRGGVNSPLHF. The CDR3 DNA sequence: TGTGCCAGCAGAGGTGGGGTTAATTCACCCCTCCACTTT.

The V and J genes are TRBV28 and TRBJ2-1; D ambiguous. CDR1 and CDR2 from the germline V gene are MDHEN and SYDVKM. This CDR3 is built from 12 residues. V dropped 3 bases and J dropped 2 bases, with 2 bases sitting between them. The chain's CDR3 is CASSFPYNEQFF. In nucleotides, the CDR3 is TGTGCCAGCAGTTTTCCCTACAATGAGCAGTTCTTC.

The rearrangement links TRBV4-2 to TRBJ1-4, with D unresolved. Germline V gene data show CDR1 as LGHNA and CDR2 as YNFKEQ. CDR3 length: 14 residues. The V and J ends lost 1 base and 8 bases respectively, with 11 bases between them. CDR3 region: CASSQGRRGEKLFF. The CDR3 DNA sequence: TGTGCCAGCAGCCAAGGCCGACGGGGAGAAAAACTGTTTTTT.

The chain combines TRBV4-1 with TRBJ1-1; a weak D match, TRBD1 (5 bases). Germline CDR1 is MGHRA and CDR2 is YSYEKL. V dropped 3 bases and J dropped 9 bases, with 20 bases sitting between them. The CDR3 covers 15 residues. For the CDR3, the DNA is TGCGCCAGCAGCCAGGCATTACAGGAAATCGGCCAAGCTTTCTTT. This gives the protein CASSQALQEIGQAFF.